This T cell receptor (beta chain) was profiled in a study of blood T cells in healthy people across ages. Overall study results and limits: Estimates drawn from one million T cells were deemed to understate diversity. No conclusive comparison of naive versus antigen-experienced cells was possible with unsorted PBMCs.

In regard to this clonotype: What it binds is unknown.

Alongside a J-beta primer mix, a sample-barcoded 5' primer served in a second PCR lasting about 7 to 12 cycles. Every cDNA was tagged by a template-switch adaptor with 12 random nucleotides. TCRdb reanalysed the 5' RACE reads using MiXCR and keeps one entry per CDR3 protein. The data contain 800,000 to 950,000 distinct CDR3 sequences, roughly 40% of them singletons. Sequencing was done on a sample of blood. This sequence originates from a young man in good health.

Here the CDR3 reads CASGGQSTNYGYTF. CDR3 nucleotide sequence: TGTGCCAGTGGCGGACAGTCAACAAACTATGGCTACACCTTC. The chain is built from TRBV19 and TRBJ1-2; D might be TRBD1 (6 bases). This CDR3 spans 14 amino acids. Trimming stripped 8 bases from V and 2 bases from J, with 15 bases between. Germline CDR1 is LNHDA and CDR2 is SQIVND (reference sequence).